One and the same sample provided the 21 T cell receptor beta chains below, sequenced in a study of regulatory T cells in long-lasting Graves disease. Time point of the sample: persistent/refractory GD, antithyroid drugs over 5 years with positive TRAb. With RNA extracted from PBMCs as input, the TCR library was made. Sequencing libraries for TCR beta were prepared with iRepertoire HTBI primers and Arm-PCR of CDR3 regions. TCRdb reprocessed the multiplex PCR reads with MiXCR, giving one entry per CDR3 protein. The sample consists of over 450,000 distinct CDR3 sequences, 20% to 25% of them appearing once. The material sequenced was peripheral blood mononuclear cells (PBMCs), taken when the disease was refractory, from a patient treated with antithyroid drugs. These receptors came from a female donor with Graves disease.

CDR3 nucleotides: TGTGCCATCAGTGCGGAGGGAGAGCATCAGCCCCAGCATTTT. Translating gives CAISAEGEHQPQHF. The chain combines TRBV10-3 with TRBJ1-5; no clear D. Trimming pared 4 bases from V and 5 bases from J, leaving 12 bases between. This CDR3 has 14 residues. Germline V gives CDR1 ENHRY, CDR2 SYGVKD.

This clonotype was recorded many times. This rearrangement joins TRBV2 to TRBJ1-4; D remains ambiguous. Trimming pared 4 bases from V and 0 bases from J, leaving 6 bases between. The CDR3 spans 14 residues. Germline loops: CDR1 SNHLY, CDR2 FYNNEI. The CDR3 protein is CASSVSSTNEKLFF. CDR3 nucleotides: TGTGCCAGCAGTGTTAGTTCAACTAATGAAAAACTGTTTTTT.

This clonotype has a single count. The junction departs from the called germline gene at one end, perhaps through a read error. The CDR3 protein is CSAIRTGQGNTEAFF. The CDR3 region has the DNA TGCAGTGCTATCCGAACGGGACAGGGGAACACTGAGGCTTTCTTT. This chain connects TRBV20-1 to TRBJ1-1; TRBD1 agrees at 10 bases. CDR3 size: 15 residues. Germline V gene sequence: CDR1 DFQATT, CDR2 SNEGSKA (reference sequence).

This clonotype was counted a few times. This rearrangement joins TRBV6-2 or TRBV6-3 to TRBJ2-2, with D possibly matching TRBD1 (6 bases). From germline, CDR1 is MNHEY and CDR2 SVGEGT. Trimming shortened V by 4 bases and J by 1 base, and 13 bases separated the two germline ends. The CDR3 runs to 16 residues. The CDR3 coding sequence is TGTGCCAGCAGTTCTCCAGGGGAAGGGAACACCGGGGAGCTGTTTTTT. Encoded protein: CASSSPGEGNTGELFF.

This clonotype came up many times. This sequence joins TRBV13 and TRBJ1-5; unclear D gene. Trimming took off 6 bases at V and 5 bases at J, with 11 bases between the two ends. Germline lookup yields CDR1 PRHDT and CDR2 FYEKMQ (reference sequence). This CDR3 comprises 13 residues. The CDR3 loop is CASSFEGDQPQHF. The DNA for the CDR3 is TGTGCCAGCAGTTTCGAGGGAGATCAGCCCCAGCATTTT.

This clonotype appeared many times. V and J are TRBV7-2 and TRBJ2-7; 11 nucleotides agree with TRBD2. The CDR3 extends over 15 amino acids. The germline V gene has CDR1 SGHTA and CDR2 FQGNSA. J lost 7 bases, V lost 0 bases, and 5 bases had no gene match. CDR3 DNA: TGTGCCAGCAGCTTAGCGGGACTAGCGGTCGGTGAGCAGTACTTC. Translating it yields CASSLAGLAVGEQYF. The variable domain in full, with the rest retrieved from reference TRBV7-2 and TRBJ2-7, is GAGVSQSPSNKVTEKGKDVELRCDPISGHTALYWYRQSLGQGLEFLIYFQGNSAPDKSGLPSDRFSAERTGGSVSTLTIQRTQQEDSAVYLCASSLAGLAVGEQYFGPGTRLTVT.

The table lists this clonotype with many counts. The chain carries TRBV6-2 or TRBV6-3 and TRBJ2-5; 12 nucleotides agree with TRBD2. The CDR3 is 15 residues long. Per the germline V gene, CDR1 is MNHEY and CDR2 is SVGEGT. The junction had 3 bases not matched to a gene; V was cut back by 5 bases and J by 2 bases. This CDR3 reads CASSRLAGVQETQYF. CDR3 in DNA: TGTGCCAGCAGTCGACTAGCGGGAGTACAAGAGACCCAGTACTTC.

This clonotype was detected many times. The V gene is TRBV2, the J gene TRBJ2-7; 8 positions agree with TRBD2. The V gene end was trimmed by 2 bases and the J gene end by 3 bases; junction bases not matched to a gene: 3. Germline V gene lookup returns CDR1 SNHLY and CDR2 FYNNEI. This CDR3 has 14 residues. CDR3: CASSETSGGYEQYF. For the CDR3, the DNA is TGTGCCAGCAGTGAAACTAGCGGCGGCTACGAGCAGTACTTC.

The V call is TRBV3-1, the J call TRBJ1-1; D is perhaps TRBD1 (5 bases). This CDR3 region has 15 residues. V was cut by 4 bases and J by 1 base, with 13 bases left in between. Per germline, CDR1 LGHDT and CDR2 YNNKEL (reference sequence). CDR3 nucleotide sequence: TGTGCCAGCAGCCCTTCCGCAGGGACGAACACTGAAGCTTTCTTT. It translates to CASSPSAGTNTEAFF.

The chain has TRBV18 and TRBJ1-2; TRBD1 aligns across 9 bases. With 2 bases clipped from V and 6 bases from J, the junction kept 4 bases outside the gene matches. This CDR3 comprises 14 residues. Germline V CDR1 and CDR2: KGHSH, LQKENI. In DNA form, the CDR3 reads TGTGCCAGCTCACCAGGGACAGGGAGAGATGGCTACACCTTC. Residues: CASSPGTGRDGYTF.

At least ten counts were recorded for this clonotype. The rearrangement links TRBV19 to TRBJ1-5; no reliable D call. CDR3 length: 15 amino acids. V was shortened by 7 bases and J by 2 bases, with 15 bases between the two germline ends. CDR1 and CDR2 (germline): LNHDA, SQIVND (reference sequence). The CDR3 nucleotides read TGTGCCAGTACCCTCGTCGGGGAGGGCAATCAGCCCCAGCATTTT. Translating it yields CASTLVGEGNQPQHF. Based on the CDR3 plus reference TRBV19 and TRBJ1-5, the full variable domain is DGGITQSPKYLFRKEGQNVTLSCEQNLNHDAMYWYRQDPGQGLRLIYYSQIVNDFQKGDIAEGYSVSREKKESFPLTVTSAQKNPTAFYLCASTLVGEGNQPQHFGDGTRLSIL.

This clonotype has a single count. A much larger clone sits a single nucleotide away, making a read error possible. V and J are TRBV7-9 and TRBJ2-5; no firm D call. The CDR3 is 14 residues long. Germline V gene data show CDR1 as SEHNR and CDR2 as FQNEAQ (reference sequence). The CDR3 spells CASSLAYGEETQHF. In DNA form, the CDR3 reads TGTGCCAGCAGCTTAGCGTACGGTGAAGAGACCCAGCACTTC.

This clonotype was observed many times. The J gene is TRBJ2-7, the V gene TRBV27; 11 bases are a match to TRBD1. In germline, CDR1 is MNHEY, CDR2 SMNVEV (reference sequence). V lost 3 bases, J lost 6 bases, and 7 bases stayed unmatched. The CDR3 has 15 amino acids. CDR3 in DNA: TGTGCCAGCAGTTTCCCCCGGACAGGGGGCTGCGAGCAGTACTTC. Amino acids: CASSFPRTGGCEQYF.

This clonotype appeared many times. The rearrangement links TRBV28 to TRBJ2-4; D is perhaps TRBD1 or TRBD2 (5 bases each). Germline CDR1 reads MDHEN; CDR2 reads SYDVKM. V lost 5 bases, J lost 0 bases, and 17 bases lay in between. This CDR3 is 17 amino acids long. In DNA form, the CDR3 reads TGTGCCAGCAGTATACCTCAGGGACCGTTAGCCAAAAACATTCAGTACTTC. Amino acid sequence: CASSIPQGPLAKNIQYF.

This clonotype showed up many times. The chain employs TRBV12-3 or TRBV12-4 and TRBJ1-6, with no clear D. The CDR3 runs 15 residues. V dropped 10 bases and J dropped 10 bases, with 23 bases sitting between them. As DNA, the CDR3 is TGTGCCACCCGGAGAGAAGGCGCCGCGGGGTCACCCCTCCACTTT. Translated: CATRREGAAGSPLHF.

This rearrangement joins TRBV19 to TRBJ1-5; TRBD1 matches at 9 bases. V lost 6 bases, J lost 3 bases, and 6 bases stayed unmatched. The CDR3 covers 15 residues. The germline V gene has CDR1 LNHDA and CDR2 SQIVND (reference sequence). The CDR3: CASRQQGANNQPQHF. Here the CDR3 DNA reads TGTGCCAGTAGACAACAGGGGGCGAACAATCAGCCCCAGCATTTT.

The V call is TRBV25-1, the J call TRBJ2-5, with a tentative D call TRBD1 (5 bases). Germline values: CDR1 MGHDK, CDR2 SYGVNS. CDR3 length: 14 amino acids. The V and J ends lost 3 bases and 1 base respectively, with 9 bases between them. CDR3 DNA sequence: TGTGCCAGCAGTGATGCCAGGGCCCAAGAGACCCAGTACTTC. Its protein product is CASSDARAQETQYF.

The chain combines TRBV30 with TRBJ1-6, with D uncertain. V lost 5 bases, J lost 10 bases, and 9 bases lay in between. CDR1 and CDR2 from the germline V gene are GTSNPN and SVGIG (reference sequence). The CDR3 loop spans 11 amino acids. The CDR3 DNA reads TGTGCCTGGGCAGGCGGATCACCCCTCCACTTT. This codes for CAWAGGSPLHF.

V gene TRBV15 combines with J gene TRBJ2-1; weak D call: TRBD1 (5 bases). Germline CDR1 LNHNV, CDR2 YYDKDF (reference sequence). V was clipped by 4 bases and J by 7 bases, with 8 bases between them. This CDR3 spans 12 amino acids. The CDR3 spells CATSKGVNEQFF. Here the CDR3 DNA reads TGTGCCACCAGCAAAGGGGTTAATGAGCAGTTCTTC.

This clonotype was observed many times. This chain uses TRBV6-9 with TRBJ2-7; possibly TRBD2 for D (6 bases). V lost 3 bases, J lost 2 bases, and 17 bases lay in between. CDR1 and CDR2 from the germline V gene are MNHGY and SVAAGI. The CDR3 covers 16 residues. In DNA form, the CDR3 reads TGTGCCAGCAGTTACGCGGGACGGAGGACCCCCTACGAGCAGTACTTC. Residues: CASSYAGRRTPYEQYF.

This clonotype has just a few counts. The rearrangement links TRBV30 to TRBJ1-1; a weak D match, TRBD1 (6 bases). The germline gives CDR1 GTSNPN, CDR2 SVGIG (reference sequence). V was trimmed by 3 bases and J by 5 bases, leaving 13 bases between them. CDR3 length equals 13 residues. CDR3 in DNA: TGTGCCTGGAGCCTTCAGGGGTGGACTGAAGCTTTCTTT. It encodes CAWSLQGWTEAFF.